These 28 T cell receptor beta chains came from one sample sequenced in a study of cytomegalovirus exposure and HLA in healthy donors. Assay: immunoSEQ multiplex PCR; the TCRdb copy retains only in-frame clones and omits some. Of 82,000 or so clones listed, roughly 96% are singletons. The sequencing sample was made of PBMCs. The origin of the receptors is a woman between 18 and 29 years old in good health and CMV-seronegative.

The chain uses TRBV5-1 and TRBJ2-3; D not certain. Germline values: CDR1 SGHRS, CDR2 YFSETQ. The length of the CDR3 is 16 residues. The germline V and J ends were trimmed by 8 bases and 2 bases, with 21 bases remaining between them. The CDR3 is CASKHLPGLATDTQYF. The DNA for the CDR3 is TGCGCCAGTAAACACTTGCCGGGTTTAGCCACAGATACGCAGTATTTT.

Only one count was recorded for this clone. At one of its ends the junction is not consistent with the germline gene, which may arise from a read error. The gene calls are TRBV13 and TRBJ1-2, with D possibly being TRBD1 (5 bases). Germline V gene lookup returns CDR1 PRHDT and CDR2 FYEKMQ (reference sequence). The CDR3 length is 14 residues. The DNA for the CDR3 is TGTGCCAGCAGATTAGCGGGGGGGTCCTATGGCTACACCTTC. Residues: CASRLAGGSYGYTF.

The DNA for the CDR3 is TGCGCCAGCAGCCGCGAACATCTAGTAACCAATGAGCAGTTCTTC. This encodes CASSREHLVTNEQFF. V is TRBV4-3 and J is TRBJ2-1; no firm D call. This CDR3 comprises 15 residues. Germline V lookup: CDR1 LGHNA, CDR2 YSLEER. Trimming stripped 4 bases from V and 6 bases from J, with 16 bases between.

The chain carries TRBV4-2 and TRBJ2-1; D not resolved. CDR1 and CDR2 from the germline V gene are LGHNA and YNFKEQ. The germline V and J ends were trimmed by 0 bases and 1 base, with 7 bases remaining between them. The CDR3 has 15 residues. CDR3 loop: CASSQEAISYNEQFF. In DNA form, the CDR3 reads TGTGCCAGCAGCCAAGAAGCGATTTCCTACAATGAGCAGTTCTTC.

This sequence joins TRBV7-2 and TRBJ2-2; D may be TRBD2 (6 bases). CDR1 is SGHTA and CDR2 is FQGNSA in the germline V gene. Between the trimmed V and J ends, which lost 1 base and 7 bases, there was a span of 16 bases. The CDR3 runs to 16 residues. The CDR3 DNA reads TGTGCCAGCAGCTTAGTACGCGTCGGGAGTGTCGGGGAGCTGTTTTTT. Translated: CASSLVRVGSVGELFF.

This chain links TRBV28 with TRBJ2-1; 11 bases match TRBD2. Germline trimming cut 6 bases from V and 5 bases from J; bases unmatched to any gene: 3. Germline CDR1 MDHEN, CDR2 SYDVKM. The CDR3 extends over 14 amino acids. The DNA for the CDR3 is TGTGCCAGCAGGCTAGCGGGAGGCAACAATGAGCAGTTCTTC. This sequence encodes CASRLAGGNNEQFF.

The chain is built from TRBV7-2 and TRBJ2-1, with TRBD2 matching 8 bases. The CDR3 length is 14 residues. The V gene end was trimmed by 6 bases and the J gene end by 6 bases; junction bases not matched to a gene: 7. CDR1 and CDR2 (germline): SGHTA, FQGNSA. The CDR3 coding sequence is TGTGCCAGCAGAGAGCGGGAGTTTAGCAATGAGCAGTTCTTC. Translated, it gives CASREREFSNEQFF.

The rearrangement links TRBV11-2 to TRBJ2-1, with 9 bases matching TRBD2. Germline CDR1 is SGHAT and CDR2 is FQNNGV. The CDR3 consists of 18 residues. The trim removed 1 base at V and 9 bases at J, leaving 16 bases unmatched. The CDR3 here is CASSLVSSLGGGAGEQFF. CDR3 in DNA: TGTGCCAGCAGCTTAGTCAGTTCGCTTGGCGGGGGGGCGGGTGAGCAGTTCTTC.

This sequence joins TRBV7-9 and TRBJ2-1; 7 nucleotides match TRBD2. After removal of 7 bases from V and 0 bases from J, the junction contained 6 bases not matched to a gene. The germline V gene encodes CDR1 SEHNR and CDR2 FQNEAQ (reference sequence). This CDR3 is built from 15 residues. DNA for the CDR3: TGTGCCAGCATCCGGGGAGGGAGCTCCTACAATGAGCAGTTCTTC. Amino acid sequence: CASIRGGSSYNEQFF.

V usage is TRBV6-5 and J usage is TRBJ2-7; TRBD2 is a possible D gene (5 bases). Germline CDR1 reads MNHEY; CDR2 reads SVGAGI. This CDR3 is built from 14 residues. Deletions cut 4 bases from V and 4 bases from J, with 14 bases between. The DNA for the CDR3 is TGTGCCAGCAGTTCTAAGGAGGAATCGTACGAGCAGTACTTC. Its protein product is CASSSKEESYEQYF.

V and J are TRBV6-5 and TRBJ2-3; the match to TRBD2 covers 14 bases. The germline V gene encodes CDR1 MNHEY and CDR2 SVGAGI. The CDR3 is 15 amino acids. The junction had 6 bases not matched to a gene; V was cut back by 5 bases and J by 8 bases. CDR3 sequence: CASSRTSGRISTQYF. DNA of the CDR3: TGTGCCAGCAGTCGGACTAGCGGGAGGATCAGTACGCAGTATTTT.

The rearrangement uses TRBV4-1 and TRBJ1-2, with 7 bases fitting TRBD1. Germline values: CDR1 MGHRA, CDR2 YSYEKL. This CDR3 has 13 residues. Trimming removed 4 bases from V and 5 bases from J; junction bases left unmatched: 4. The CDR3 bases are TGCGCCAGCAGCCCCCGACAGGGTTATGGCTACACCTTC. Protein: CASSPRQGYGYTF.

The chain uses TRBV21-1 and TRBJ1-1. TRBV21-1 is reported as a pseudogene. The CDR3 runs to 14 residues. CDR3 amino acids: CASSKEGAGTEAFF. CDR3 DNA sequence: TGTGCCAGCAGCAAGGAGGGAGCCGGCACTGAAGCTTTCTTT.

The J gene is TRBJ2-2, the V gene TRBV5-4, with 7 positions matching TRBD1. Germline V lookup: CDR1 SGHNT, CDR2 YYREEE (reference sequence). The junction had 10 bases not matched to a gene; V was cut back by 0 bases and J by 5 bases. This CDR3 spans 17 amino acids. CDR3 sequence: CASSLGSGRGLTGELFF. The CDR3 bases are TGTGCCAGCAGCTTGGGGTCCGGCAGGGGGTTAACCGGGGAGCTGTTTTTT.

This chain links TRBV7-2 with TRBJ2-7; a weak D match, TRBD1 (6 bases). This CDR3 contains 15 residues. V lost 0 bases, J lost 2 bases, and 11 bases lay in between. Germline V CDR1 and CDR2: SGHTA, FQGNSA. DNA of the CDR3: TGTGCCAGCAGCTTAGCCGGCAGGGACACCTACGAGCAGTACTTC. This codes for CASSLAGRDTYEQYF.

CDR3 protein: CASSQGQGLTYGYTF. CDR3 coding DNA: TGTGCCAGCAGCCAGGGACAGGGATTAACCTATGGCTACACCTTC. This rearrangement joins TRBV5-4 to TRBJ1-2; 9 bases line up with TRBD1. The CDR3 is made up of 15 amino acids. Germline lookup yields CDR1 SGHNT and CDR2 YYREEE (reference sequence). After removal of 4 bases from V and 4 bases from J, the junction contained 8 bases not matched to a gene.

CDR3 nucleotides: TGTGCCAGCAGTGATTGGAGACAGAAGCCAAACAAAAACATTCAGTACTTC. This translates into CASSDWRQKPNKNIQYF. V and J are TRBV6-1 and TRBJ2-4; TRBD1 might be the D (5 bases). CDR1 and CDR2 from the germline V gene are MNHNS and SASEGT. Between the trimmed V and J ends, which lost 3 bases and 3 bases, there was a span of 18 bases. The CDR3 is made up of 17 amino acids.

The chain carries TRBV19 and TRBJ1-1; 8 nucleotides align to TRBD1. With V trimmed by 7 bases and J by 2 bases, 6 bases remained unmatched. The CDR3 has 14 residues. CDR1 LNHDA and CDR2 SQIVND come from the germline V gene (reference sequence). The CDR3 DNA follows: TGTGCCAGTACCCTGGGACAGGTAAACACTGAAGCTTTCTTT. Translated: CASTLGQVNTEAFF.

The chain combines TRBV7-2 with TRBJ1-5; tentatively, D is TRBD1 (5 bases). The CDR3 contains 17 residues. V gave up 5 bases and J gave up 5 bases, with 22 bases separating them. The germline V gene has CDR1 SGHTA and CDR2 FQGNSA. The CDR3 bases are TGTGCCAGCAGCCTATCCGGAACAGGTGGTTACGATCAGCCCCAGCATTTT. It codes for CASSLSGTGGYDQPQHF.

The chain couples TRBV27 to TRBJ2-5; 8 bases are shared with TRBD1. Germline assignment: CDR1 MNHEY and CDR2 SMNVEV (reference sequence). The J segment lost 5 bases and the V segment lost 6 bases, leaving 14 bases of the junction unmatched. The CDR3 covers 16 residues. CDR3 sequence: CASRRIGQGVSETQYF. CDR3 DNA sequence: TGTGCCAGCAGGAGGATTGGACAGGGAGTTTCCGAGACCCAGTACTTC.

The genes are TRBV9 and TRBJ2-7; 9 nucleotides match TRBD1. The CDR3 covers 15 residues. CDR1 is SGDLS, CDR2 YYNGEE, per germline. V dropped 0 bases and J dropped 2; count of bases not matched to a gene: 3. The CDR3, as DNA: TGTGCCAGCAGCGTAGGGACAGGGGCTACCTACGAGCAGTACTTC. Translated: CASSVGTGATYEQYF.

The chain combines TRBV19 with TRBJ2-7, with 14 positions matching TRBD2. The junction had 7 bases not matched to a gene; V was cut back by 5 bases and J by 1 base. The CDR3 runs 17 residues. Looked up from germline, CDR1 is LNHDA and CDR2 is SQIVND (reference sequence). CDR3 protein: CASSQRTSGGISYEQYF. CDR3 nucleotides: TGTGCCAGTAGTCAGAGGACTAGCGGGGGGATTTCCTACGAGCAGTACTTC. The full variable domain, its missing parts supplied by reference TRBV19 and TRBJ2-7, is DGGITQSPKYLFRKEGQNVTLSCEQNLNHDAMYWYRQDPGQGLRLIYYSQIVNDFQKGDIAEGYSVSREKKESFPLTVTSAQKNPTAFYLCASSQRTSGGISYEQYFGPGTRLTVT.

V usage is TRBV7-2 and J usage is TRBJ2-1; maybe TRBD2 (6 bases). The CDR3 consists of 15 residues. Germline CDR1 reads SGHTA; CDR2 reads FQGNSA. V lost 5 bases and J lost 6, with 17 bases in between. CDR3 nucleotide sequence: TGTGCCAGCAGCCCCCGGGACTCCTTTCGCAATGAGCAGTTCTTC. Translating gives CASSPRDSFRNEQFF.

The chain combines TRBV5-5 with TRBJ1-2, with TRBD1 matching over 7 bases. The CDR3 loop spans 14 amino acids. Germline-derived CDR1 and CDR2 are SGHKS and YYEKEE (reference sequence). Germline trimming cut 4 bases from V and 4 bases from J; bases unmatched to any gene: 7. CDR3 in amino acids: CASSRPGTAYGYTF. CDR3 bases: TGTGCCAGCAGCAGACCCGGGACAGCCTATGGCTACACCTTC.

This rearrangement joins TRBV15 to TRBJ2-5; D remains unclear. Germline CDR1 and CDR2: LNHNV and YYDKDF (reference sequence). Trimming pared 0 bases from V and 3 bases from J, leaving 11 bases between. The CDR3 consists of 15 residues. The CDR3 nucleotides read TGTGCCACCAGCAGAGATATGGCCAGAAAAGAGACCCAGTACTTC. Translation gives CATSRDMARKETQYF.

The V and J genes are TRBV29-1 and TRBJ2-4; 10 nucleotides align to TRBD2. The length of the CDR3 is 12 residues. Per the germline V gene, CDR1 is SQVTM and CDR2 is ANQGSEA. Losses at the gene ends were 7 bases for V and 5 bases for J; bases not matched to a gene: 2. For the CDR3, the DNA is TGCAGCGCCCTAGCGGGGGAAAACATTCAGTACTTC. Translating it yields CSALAGENIQYF.

The V gene is TRBV4-3, the J gene TRBJ2-4; unclear D gene. The CDR3 extends over 15 amino acids. V lost 3 bases and J 7 bases, leaving 16 bases between the germline ends. CDR1 is LGHNA, CDR2 YSLEER, per germline. In nucleotides, the CDR3 is TGCGCCAGCAGCCAGAGCCCTATGACTGGTAACATTCAGTACTTC. Its translation: CASSQSPMTGNIQYF.

This chain connects TRBV6-5 to TRBJ2-1; D is possibly TRBD2 (7 bases). The ends were cut back, 2 bases at V and 2 bases at J, with 10 bases in the middle. CDR3 length equals 15 residues. Per germline, CDR1 MNHEY and CDR2 SVGAGI. CDR3 sequence reads: CASSYEGGAYNEQFF. The CDR3, as DNA: TGTGCCAGCAGTTACGAAGGGGGGGCCTACAATGAGCAGTTCTTC.